Listed below are T cell receptor beta chains from one sample, sequenced in a study of shared T cell receptors in the human thymus. The assay was immunoSEQ multiplex PCR, and TCRdb's table has in-frame clones only and misses some. The sample holds approximately 760,000 clones; 80% to 90% are singletons and the top ten take 0.008% to 0.011%. In addition, the sample was reused for a study of human thymus T cells.

The sequencing input was thymocytes. All receptors come from a girl under two years old with a congenital heart defect. The CDR3 runs from the conserved cysteine through the conserved F or W. Fields, in order: V gene, D gene, clone size, J gene, CDR3 protein, CDR3 DNA. A D gene is named only where the DNA matches it firmly. Not every row has a clone size; where given, it reads once, few, many or a size class.

>TRBV4-3|TRBD2|-|TRBJ2-3
CASSQALTGGTTDTQYF
TGCGCCAGCAGCCAAGCCCTGACCGGGGGGACTACAGATACGCAGTATTTT
>TRBV28|-|once|TRBJ2-7
CAWGLSSYEQYF
TGTGCCTGGGGGCTGTCCTCCTACGAGCAGTACTTC
>TRBV19|-|-|TRBJ2-7
CASSLTGIYEQYF
TGTGCCAGTAGCCTTACAGGGATCTACGAGCAGTACTTC
>TRBV28|TRBD1|-|TRBJ2-7
CASSPRTGVDEQYF
TGTGCCAGCAGTCCTCGGACAGGGGTGGACGAGCAGTACTTC
>TRBV15|TRBD1|-|TRBJ1-2
CATSRGDGQGTCRGYTF
TGTGCCACCAGCAGAGGGGACGGACAGGGGACTTGTCGTGGCTACACCTTC
>TRBV19|TRBD1|-|TRBJ1-5
CASSTPRTRGRNNQPQHF
TGTGCCAGTAGTACCCCCAGAACCAGGGGGCGAAACAATCAGCCCCAGCATTTT
>TRBV29-1|TRBD1|-|TRBJ2-7
CSAGVLAGQGLPYEQYF
TGCAGCGCCGGGGTACTCGCCGGACAGGGTCTCCCCTACGAGCAGTACTTC
>TRBV14|TRBD1|-|TRBJ1-2
CASSQESRDSRSNYGYTF
TGTGCCAGCAGCCAAGAAAGTCGGGACAGCCGCTCTAACTATGGCTACACCTTC
>TRBV7-2|TRBD2|few|TRBJ2-5
CASALADNREAQYF
TGTGCCAGCGCCTTGGCGGATAACCGGGAGGCCCAGTACTTC
>TRBV25-1|-|-|TRBJ2-5
CASSVRTVAETQYF
TGTGCCAGCAGTGTTCGGACTGTGGCGGAGACCCAGTACTTC
>TRBV6-6|TRBD1|-|TRBJ1-1
CASRLTGEITEAFF
TGTGCCAGCAGGCTGACAGGGGAGATCACTGAAGCTTTCTTT
>TRBV5-4|-|-|TRBJ1-5
CASSLGAGPQHF
TGTGCCAGCAGCTTGGGAGCAGGGCCCCAGCATTTT
>TRBV5-4|TRBD1|-|TRBJ1-1
CASPGTADTEAFF
TGTGCCAGCCCAGGGACAGCCGACACTGAAGCTTTCTTT
>TRBV4-3|-|-|TRBJ1-1
CASSRGGMNTEAFF
TGCGCCAGCAGCCGGGGGGGAATGAACACTGAAGCTTTCTTT
>TRBV6-1|-|-|TRBJ1-2
CASFTGDGSGYTF
TGTGCCAGCTTCACGGGGGACGGATCGGGATACACCTTC
>TRBV5-1|TRBD1|-|TRBJ2-2
CASSSNRGRGTGELFF
TGCGCCAGCAGCTCGAACAGGGGTCGGGGCACCGGGGAGCTGTTTTTT
>TRBV4-1|-|-|TRBJ2-3
CASSPTSVRGLKYF
TGCGCCAGCAGCCCAACTTCCGTTCGCGGGCTGAAGTATTTT
>TRBV2|-|-|TRBJ2-7
CASIYEGESYEQYF
TGTGCCAGCATATACGAGGGCGAGAGCTACGAGCAGTACTTC
>TRBV6-5|TRBD1|-|TRBJ1-1
CASSHRGPNTEAFF
TGTGCCAGCAGCCACAGGGGACCGAACACTGAAGCTTTCTTT
>TRBV4-2|TRBD1|few|TRBJ2-5
CASSLLIRDSQTQYF
TGTGCCAGCAGCCTTCTCATCCGGGACAGCCAGACCCAGTACTTC
>TRBV15|-|few|TRBJ2-1
CATSRGPQGHEQFF
TGTGCCACCAGCAGGGGTCCCCAGGGGCATGAGCAGTTCTTC
>TRBV19|TRBD1|once|TRBJ1-5
CASSPGTDSNQPQHF
TGTGCCAGTAGTCCAGGGACAGATAGCAATCAGCCCCAGCATTTT
>TRBV6-5|-|-|TRBJ1-1
CASSNLQGTEAFF
TGTGCCAGCAGTAACCTACAGGGCACTGAAGCTTTCTTT
>TRBV23-1|-|-|TRBJ1-3
CASSQSTAGNTIYF
TGCGCCAGCAGTCAATCGACAGCTGGAAACACCATATATTTT
>TRBV14|TRBD1|-|TRBJ1-2
CASSHLRQGQNYGYTF
TGTGCCAGCAGCCACTTACGACAGGGGCAGAACTATGGCTACACCTTC
>TRBV11-3|TRBD1|-|TRBJ1-4
CASSLASPGTGNEKLFF
TGTGCCAGCAGCTTAGCCTCGCCAGGGACAGGGAATGAAAAACTGTTTTTT
>TRBV25-1|-|-|TRBJ1-4
CASSELGQNNEKLFF
TGTGCCAGCAGTGAGTTAGGACAGAATAATGAAAAACTGTTTTTT
>TRBV4-1|-|-|TRBJ2-7
CASSQDFYRPYEQYF
TGCGCCAGCAGCCAAGATTTTTACAGGCCCTACGAGCAGTACTTC
>TRBV4-3|-|-|TRBJ1-5
CASSQNSGRGRRNQPQHF
TGCGCCAGCAGCCAAAACTCCGGGAGAGGGCGCCGCAATCAGCCCCAGCATTTT
>TRBV10-3|TRBD1|-|TRBJ2-7
CAISRDRGQGQYF
TGTGCCATCAGCCGGGACAGGGGGCAGGGGCAGTACTTC
>TRBV14|TRBD1|-|TRBJ2-1
CASSQKGTGTGINEQFF
TGTGCCAGCAGCCAAAAGGGAACCGGGACAGGGATAAATGAGCAGTTCTTC
>TRBV11-2|TRBD2|-|TRBJ2-1
CASRGLADSGQFF
TGTGCCAGCAGGGGACTAGCTGACTCCGGGCAGTTCTTC
>TRBV7-3|-|-|TRBJ2-7
CASSLMTGSSYEQYF
TGTGCCAGCAGCTTAATGACTGGTTCCTCCTACGAGCAGTACTTC
>TRBV28|-|-|TRBJ1-6
CASSLRHARGNSPLHF
TGTGCCAGCAGTTTACGTCATGCCAGGGGCAATTCACCCCTCCACTTT